Sequencing of this T cell receptor beta chain was carried out in a study of cytomegalovirus exposure and HLA in healthy donors. The CDR3 is 13 residues long. Germline loops: CDR1 WSHSY, CDR2 SAAADI. Trimming took off 10 bases at V and 1 base at J, with 13 bases between the two ends. PCR employed 60 Vbeta and 13 Jbeta primers. Assay used: immunoSEQ multiplex PCR; TCRdb lists only in-frame clones, some missing. The profile covers some 150,000 clones, with more than 65% appearing a single time and 1.5% taken by the ten largest. Whole-study results and caveats: In a later analysis, roughly 17,000 TCR beta sequences were associated with HLA alleles at 0.05 false discovery rate. Highly shared sequence variants in one cluster were likely a sequencing artifact.

Details on this clone: Its specificity is not known.

This TCR came from a male donor in good health and CMV-seronegative. Material for sequencing was PBMCs. The chain couples TRBV10-2 to TRBJ2-5; maybe TRBD1 (6 bases). This CDR3 reads CATMGAVQETQYF. CDR3 sequence (DNA): TGCGCCACCATGGGGGCAGTCCAAGAGACCCAGTACTTC.